Listed here are 8 T cell receptor beta chains from one sample, sequenced in a study of blood T cell repertoires in COVID-19. The data were produced by immunoSEQ multiplex PCR, yet TCRdb's version contains in-frame clones alone and is incomplete. Here the sample spans tens of thousands of clones, around 90% being singletons. Sequenced sample: peripheral blood. The source of these receptors is a woman of 80 years or more with active COVID-19.

V is TRBV7-2 and J is TRBJ2-7, with 9 bases lining up with TRBD1. Germline V gene sequence: CDR1 SGHTA, CDR2 FQGNSA. Trimming cost V 4 bases and J 7 bases; bases outside gene matches: 5. The CDR3 loop spans 13 amino acids. CDR3 sequence reads: CASSWGQGGEQYF. The CDR3 bases are TGTGCCAGCAGCTGGGGACAGGGCGGGGAGCAGTACTTC.

The chain couples TRBV3-1 (or the pseudogene TRBV3-2) to TRBJ1-2; D may be TRBD1 (6 bases). There are 13 residues in the CDR3. V was pared by 5 bases and J by 5 bases, with 12 bases between. The germline gives CDR1 LGHDT, CDR2 YNNKEL (reference sequence). The CDR3 DNA reads TGTGCCAGCAGCGGGGGCCCGGGGTATGGCTACACCTTC. Protein sequence: CASSGGPGYGYTF.

This clone has just a few counts. In DNA, the CDR3 is TGTGCCAGCCCCGGGACAGACAATCAGCCCCAGCATTTT. It is translated as CASPGTDNQPQHF. V gene TRBV27 combines with J gene TRBJ1-5, with TRBD1 matching 7 bases. The CDR3 consists of 13 residues. Germline V CDR1 and CDR2: MNHEY, SMNVEV (reference sequence). With 8 bases clipped from V and 3 bases from J, the junction kept 4 bases outside the gene matches.

The sample holds one count of this clone. This chain connects TRBV2 to TRBJ1-5, with TRBD1 matching 11 bases. The CDR3 length is 14 residues. CDR1 and CDR2 (germline): SNHLY, FYNNEI. V lost 7 bases, J lost 3 bases, and 2 bases stayed unmatched. The CDR3 loop reads CASKDRGPNQPQHF. The CDR3 bases are TGTGCCAGCAAGGACAGGGGGCCCAATCAGCCCCAGCATTTT.

This sequence joins TRBV28 and TRBJ1-2; D remains unclear. Germline V gene sequence: CDR1 MDHEN, CDR2 SYDVKM. CDR3 length: 13 residues. V was trimmed by 5 bases and J by 4 bases, leaving 11 bases between them. Here the CDR3 DNA reads TGTGCCAGCAGTCCTCTACGGGGCTATGGCTACACCTTC. Translation: CASSPLRGYGYTF.

The chain couples TRBV7-6 to TRBJ2-6; TRBD1 matches at 8 bases. Germline V lookup: CDR1 SGHVS, CDR2 FNYEAQ. The V segment lost 6 bases and the J segment 2 bases; nucleotides outside the gene matches: 3. The CDR3 has 15 residues. This CDR3 reads CASSVDRAGANVLTF. The CDR3 region has the DNA TGTGCCAGCAGTGTGGACAGGGCTGGGGCCAACGTCCTGACTTTC.

The count of this clone is one. The chain uses TRBV7-2 and TRBJ1-5, with 8 bases aligning to TRBD1. Germline lookup yields CDR1 SGHTA and CDR2 FQGNSA. The CDR3 length is 15 residues. V trimming: 2 bases; J trimming: 2 bases; junction bases outside the gene matches: 2. In DNA, the CDR3 is TGTGCCAGCAGCTTATCGGGACAGGGCAATCAGCCCCAGCATTTT. Translated, it gives CASSLSGQGNQPQHF. Supplemented by reference TRBV7-2 and TRBJ1-5, the full variable domain reads GAGVSQSPSNKVTEKGKDVELRCDPISGHTALYWYRQSLGQGLEFLIYFQGNSAPDKSGLPSDRFSAERTGGSVSTLTIQRTQQEDSAVYLCASSLSGQGNQPQHFGDGTRLSIL.

The chain combines TRBV12-3 or TRBV12-4 with TRBJ2-3, with 9 bases that match TRBD2. V was pared by 4 bases and J by 6 bases, with 2 bases of the junction left unmatched. The CDR3 is 13 residues long. The CDR3 spells CASSSSGGDTQYF. The DNA for the CDR3 is TGTGCCAGCAGTTCGAGCGGGGGGGATACGCAGTATTTT.